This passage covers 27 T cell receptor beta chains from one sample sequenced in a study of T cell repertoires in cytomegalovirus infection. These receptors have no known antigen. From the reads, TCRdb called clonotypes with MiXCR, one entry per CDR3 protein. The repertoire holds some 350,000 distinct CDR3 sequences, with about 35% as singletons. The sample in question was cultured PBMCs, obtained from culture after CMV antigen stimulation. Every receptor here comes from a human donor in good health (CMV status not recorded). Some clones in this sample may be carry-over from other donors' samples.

The CDR3 region has the DNA TGTGCCAGCAGCCTCTTGCTAGCGGAGGTCCCAGATACGCAGTATTTT. It specifies CASSLLLAEVPDTQYF. The V and J genes are TRBV12-3 or TRBV12-4 and TRBJ2-3; TRBD2 matches 7 bases. V gave up 6 bases and J gave up 4 bases; unmatched junction bases: 13. The CDR3 covers 16 residues.

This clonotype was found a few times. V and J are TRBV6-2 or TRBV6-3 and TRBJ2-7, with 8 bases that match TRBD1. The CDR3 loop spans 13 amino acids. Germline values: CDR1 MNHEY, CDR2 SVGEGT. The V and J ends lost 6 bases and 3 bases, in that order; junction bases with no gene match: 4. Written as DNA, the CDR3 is TGTGCCAGCAGCCAGGACAGGGACTACGAGCAGTACGTC. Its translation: CASSQDRDYEQYV.

In DNA, the CDR3 is TGTGCCAGCACACCCGGGACTAGCACAGATACGCAGTATTTT. It translates to CASTPGTSTDTQYF. The rearrangement uses TRBV12-3 or TRBV12-4 and TRBJ2-3, with D tentatively TRBD2 (6 bases). V shed 7 bases and J shed 0 bases, with 11 bases lying between them. The CDR3 sequence is 14 residues long.

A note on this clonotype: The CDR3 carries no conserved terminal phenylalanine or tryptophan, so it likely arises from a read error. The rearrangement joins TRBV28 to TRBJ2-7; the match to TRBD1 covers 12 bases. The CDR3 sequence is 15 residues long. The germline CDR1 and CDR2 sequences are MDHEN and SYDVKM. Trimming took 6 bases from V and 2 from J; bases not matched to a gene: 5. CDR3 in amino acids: CASRGQGAETYEQYC. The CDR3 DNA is TGTGCCAGCAGGGGACAGGGGGCGGAGACCTACGAGCAGTACTGC.

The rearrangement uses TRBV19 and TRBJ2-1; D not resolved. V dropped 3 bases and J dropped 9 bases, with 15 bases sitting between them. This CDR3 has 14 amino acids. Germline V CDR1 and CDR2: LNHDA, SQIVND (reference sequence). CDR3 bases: TGTGCCAGTAGTATCGCACCGCGTCCTACTGAGCAGTTCTTC. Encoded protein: CASSIAPRPTEQFF.

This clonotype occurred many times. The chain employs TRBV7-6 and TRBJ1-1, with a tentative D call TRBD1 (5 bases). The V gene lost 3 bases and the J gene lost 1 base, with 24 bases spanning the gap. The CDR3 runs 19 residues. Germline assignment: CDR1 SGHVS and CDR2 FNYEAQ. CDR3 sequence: CASSFSKRPGPGANTEAFF. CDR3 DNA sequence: TGTGCCAGCAGCTTCTCAAAAAGGCCGGGTCCCGGGGCGAACACTGAAGCTTTCTTT.

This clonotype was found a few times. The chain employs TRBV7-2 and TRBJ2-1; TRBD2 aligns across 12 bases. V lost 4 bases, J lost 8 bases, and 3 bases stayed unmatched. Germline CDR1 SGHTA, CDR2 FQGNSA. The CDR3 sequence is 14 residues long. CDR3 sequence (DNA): TGTGCCAGCAGCTGGACTAGCGGGAAAGATGAGCAGTTCTTC. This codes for CASSWTSGKDEQFF.

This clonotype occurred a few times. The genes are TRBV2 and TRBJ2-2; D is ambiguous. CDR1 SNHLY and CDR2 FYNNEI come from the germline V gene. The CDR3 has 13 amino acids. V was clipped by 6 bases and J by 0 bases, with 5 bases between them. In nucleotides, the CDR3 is TGTGCCAGCAGGTTGACGAACACCGGGGAGCTGTTTTTT. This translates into CASRLTNTGELFF. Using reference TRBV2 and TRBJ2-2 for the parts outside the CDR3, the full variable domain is EPEVTQTPSHQVTQMGQEVILRCVPISNHLYFYWYRQILGQKVEFLVSFYNNEISEKSEIFDDQFSVERPDGSNFTLKIRSTKLEDSAMYFCASRLTNTGELFFGEGSRLTVL.

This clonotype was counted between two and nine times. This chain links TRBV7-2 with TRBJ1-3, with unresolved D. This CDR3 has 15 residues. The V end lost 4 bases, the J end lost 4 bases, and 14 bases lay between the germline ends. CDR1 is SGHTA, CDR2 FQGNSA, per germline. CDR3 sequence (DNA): TGTGCCAGCAGCTATCCCGGAGGGATCGGAAACACCATATATTTT. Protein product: CASSYPGGIGNTIYF.

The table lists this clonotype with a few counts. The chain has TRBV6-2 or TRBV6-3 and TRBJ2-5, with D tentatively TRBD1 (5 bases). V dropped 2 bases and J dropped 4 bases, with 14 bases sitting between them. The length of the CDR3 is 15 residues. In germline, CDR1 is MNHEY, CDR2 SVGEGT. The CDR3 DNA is TGTGCCAGCAGTTACCTCCAGGGTTCCGGAGAGACCCAGTACTTC. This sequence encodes CASSYLQGSGETQYF.

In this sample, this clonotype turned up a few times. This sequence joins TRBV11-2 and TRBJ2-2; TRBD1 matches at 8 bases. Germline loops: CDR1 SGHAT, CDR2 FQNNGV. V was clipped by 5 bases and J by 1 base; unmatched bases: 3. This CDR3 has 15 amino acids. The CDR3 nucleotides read TGTGCCAGCAGCGTGGGACAGGTGAACACCGGGGAGCTGTTTTTT. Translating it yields CASSVGQVNTGELFF.

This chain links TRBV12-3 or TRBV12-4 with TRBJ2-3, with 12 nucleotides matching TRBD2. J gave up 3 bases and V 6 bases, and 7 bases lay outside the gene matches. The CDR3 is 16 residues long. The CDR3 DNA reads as TGTGCCAGCAGACTGGGAGGACTAGCGGGGACAGATACGCAGTATTTT. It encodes CASRLGGLAGTDTQYF.

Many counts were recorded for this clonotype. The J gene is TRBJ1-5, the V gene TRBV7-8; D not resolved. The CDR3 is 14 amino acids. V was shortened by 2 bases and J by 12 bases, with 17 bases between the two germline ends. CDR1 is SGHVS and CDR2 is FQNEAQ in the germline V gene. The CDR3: CASSLSRGPRVQHF. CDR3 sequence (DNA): TGTGCCAGCAGCTTATCCCGCGGACCCCGGGTCCAGCATTTT. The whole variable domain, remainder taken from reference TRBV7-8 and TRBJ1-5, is GAGVSQSPRYKVAKRGQDVALRCDPISGHVSLFWYQQALGQGPEFLTYFQNEAQLDKSGLPSDRFFAERPEGSVSTLKIQRTQQEDSAVYLCASSLSRGPRVQHFGDGTRLSIL.

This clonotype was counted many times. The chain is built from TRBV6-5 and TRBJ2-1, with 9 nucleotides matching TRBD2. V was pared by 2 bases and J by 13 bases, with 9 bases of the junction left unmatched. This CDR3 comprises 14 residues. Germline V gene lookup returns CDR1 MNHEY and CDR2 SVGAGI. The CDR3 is CASSYTTSGGTQFF. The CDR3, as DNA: TGTGCCAGCAGTTACACGACTAGCGGAGGGACTCAGTTCTTC.

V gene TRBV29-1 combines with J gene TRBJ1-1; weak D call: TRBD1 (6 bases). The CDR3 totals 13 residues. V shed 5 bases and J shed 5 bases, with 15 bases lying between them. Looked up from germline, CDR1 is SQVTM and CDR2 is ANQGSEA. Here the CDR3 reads CSVTGTYYTEAFF. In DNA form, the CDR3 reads TGCAGCGTTACCGGGACATATTATACTGAAGCTTTCTTT.

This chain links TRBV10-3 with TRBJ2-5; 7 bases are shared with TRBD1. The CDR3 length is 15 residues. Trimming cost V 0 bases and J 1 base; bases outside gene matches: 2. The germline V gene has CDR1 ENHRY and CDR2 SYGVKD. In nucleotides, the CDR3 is TGTGCCATCAGTGAGTCGAGGGACAGCCAAGAGACCCAGTACTTC. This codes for CAISESRDSQETQYF.

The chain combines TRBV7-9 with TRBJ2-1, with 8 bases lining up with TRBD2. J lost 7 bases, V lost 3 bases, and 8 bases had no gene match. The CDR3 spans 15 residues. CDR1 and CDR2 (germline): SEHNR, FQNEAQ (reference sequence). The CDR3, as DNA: TGTGCCAGCAGCTTGAGTAGCGGGGCCTCGAATGAGCAGTTCTTC. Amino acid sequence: CASSLSSGASNEQFF.

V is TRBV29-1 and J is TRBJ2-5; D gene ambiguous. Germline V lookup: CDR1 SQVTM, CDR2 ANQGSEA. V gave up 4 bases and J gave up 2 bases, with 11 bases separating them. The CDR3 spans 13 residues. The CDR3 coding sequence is TGCAGCGTTGTCCCGCCCAGTCAAGAGACCCAGTACTTC. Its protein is CSVVPPSQETQYF.

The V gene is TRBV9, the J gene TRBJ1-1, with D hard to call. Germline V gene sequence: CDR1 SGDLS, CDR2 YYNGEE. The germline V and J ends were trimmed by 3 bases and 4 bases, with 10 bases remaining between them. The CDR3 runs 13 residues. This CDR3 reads CASSDEIGTEAFF. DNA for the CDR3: TGTGCCAGCAGCGACGAAATAGGCACTGAAGCTTTCTTT.

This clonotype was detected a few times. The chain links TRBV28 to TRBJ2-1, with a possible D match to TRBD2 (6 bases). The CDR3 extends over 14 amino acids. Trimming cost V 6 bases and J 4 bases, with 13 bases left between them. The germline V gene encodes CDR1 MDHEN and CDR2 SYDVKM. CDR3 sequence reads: CASRRDSYYNEQFF. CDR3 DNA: TGTGCCAGCAGAAGGGACTCCTATTACAATGAGCAGTTCTTC.

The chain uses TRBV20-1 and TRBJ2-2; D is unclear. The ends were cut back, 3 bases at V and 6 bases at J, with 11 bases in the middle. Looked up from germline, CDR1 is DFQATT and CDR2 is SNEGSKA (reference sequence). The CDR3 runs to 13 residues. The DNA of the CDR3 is TGCAGTGCTAGGATGGAAGTTTCCGGGGAGCTGTTTTTT. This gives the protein CSARMEVSGELFF.

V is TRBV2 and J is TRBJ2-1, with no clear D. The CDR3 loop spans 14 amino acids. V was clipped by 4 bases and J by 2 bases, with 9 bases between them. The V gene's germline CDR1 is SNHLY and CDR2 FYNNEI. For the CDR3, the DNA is TGTGCCAGCAGTGTACACGCACCCTACAATGAGCAGTTCTTC. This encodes CASSVHAPYNEQFF.

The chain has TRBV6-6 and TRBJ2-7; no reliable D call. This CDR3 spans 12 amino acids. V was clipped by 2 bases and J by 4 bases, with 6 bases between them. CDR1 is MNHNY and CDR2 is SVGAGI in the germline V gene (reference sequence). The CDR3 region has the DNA TGTGCCAGCAGTTACGGTGTATACGAGCAGTACGTC. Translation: CASSYGVYEQYV.

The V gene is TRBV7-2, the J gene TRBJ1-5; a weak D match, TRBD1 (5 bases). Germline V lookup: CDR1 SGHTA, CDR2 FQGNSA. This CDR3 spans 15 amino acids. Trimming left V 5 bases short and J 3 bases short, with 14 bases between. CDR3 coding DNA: TGTGCCAGCAGCCCCCGGGGGGGACCCAATCAGCCCCAGCATTTT. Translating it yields CASSPRGGPNQPQHF.

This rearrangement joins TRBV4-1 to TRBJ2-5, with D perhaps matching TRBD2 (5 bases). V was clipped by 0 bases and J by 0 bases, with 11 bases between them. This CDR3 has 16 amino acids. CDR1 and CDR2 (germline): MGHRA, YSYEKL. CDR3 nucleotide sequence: TGCGCCAGCAGCCAAGATAGGGAGTCGTACCAAGAGACCCAGTACTTC. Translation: CASSQDRESYQETQYF.

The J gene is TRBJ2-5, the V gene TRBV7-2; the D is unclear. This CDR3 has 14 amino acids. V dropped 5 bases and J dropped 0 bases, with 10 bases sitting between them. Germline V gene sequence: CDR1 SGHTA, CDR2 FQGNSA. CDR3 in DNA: TGTGCCAGCAGCGCACGTTCCGACCAAGAGACCCAGTACTTC. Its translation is CASSARSDQETQYF.

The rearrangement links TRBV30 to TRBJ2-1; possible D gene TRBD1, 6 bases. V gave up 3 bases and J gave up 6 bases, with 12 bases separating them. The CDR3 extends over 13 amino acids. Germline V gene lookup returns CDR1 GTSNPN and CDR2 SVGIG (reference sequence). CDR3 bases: TGTGCCTGGAGGAGGGTAGGGGGCAATGAGCAGTTCTTC. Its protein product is CAWRRVGGNEQFF.